This T cell receptor (beta chain) is drawn from a study of blood T cells in healthy people across ages. CDR3 length: 14 residues. V dropped 3 bases and J dropped 4 bases, with 13 bases sitting between them. Per the germline V gene, CDR1 is LGHDT and CDR2 is YNNKEL (reference sequence). Study-level findings and limits: The study regarded diversity estimates from one million T cells as underestimates.

The second PCR ran about 6 to 12 cycles with a sample-barcoded 5' primer and J-beta primers. Each single sample gave us at least 3 million CDR3-containing paired-end reads. TCRdb passed the 5' RACE reads through MiXCR, listing each CDR3 protein once. Of about 1.1 million distinct CDR3 sequences listed, more than 30% are singletons. Comment on this clonotype: Its antigen is still unknown.

Sample donors were healthy Caucasian individuals that came from Russia, aged roughly 6 to 100. This TCR was sampled from a man in his late teens or twenties in good health. The chain is built from TRBV3-1 and TRBJ2-7, with D perhaps being TRBD1 or TRBD2 (5 bases each). Sequenced: blood. CDR3 sequence (DNA): TGTGCCAGCAGCCAGGGACCTCGGGTGTACGAGCAGTACTTC. This sequence encodes CASSQGPRVYEQYF.